This TCR beta chain was identified during a study of blood T cell repertoires in COVID-19. This table comes from immunoSEQ multiplex PCR, and its TCRdb copy is limited to in-frame clones, with some not included. This table has 160,000 or so clones, approximately 80% appearing once. This CDR3 has 14 amino acids. The germline gives CDR1 MGHRA, CDR2 YSYEKL. Trimming cost V 9 bases and J 4 bases, with 16 bases left between them. This clone has only a few counts. The chain employs TRBV4-1 and TRBJ1-3; D might be TRBD1 (5 bases). The sample was peripheral blood. This clonotype was obtained from a woman in her forties or fifties with acute or convalescent COVID-19. The CDR3 nucleotides are TGCGCCAGTTCCAGGGTTTCTGGAGGAAACACCATATATTTT. Translated, it gives CASSRVSGGNTIYF.